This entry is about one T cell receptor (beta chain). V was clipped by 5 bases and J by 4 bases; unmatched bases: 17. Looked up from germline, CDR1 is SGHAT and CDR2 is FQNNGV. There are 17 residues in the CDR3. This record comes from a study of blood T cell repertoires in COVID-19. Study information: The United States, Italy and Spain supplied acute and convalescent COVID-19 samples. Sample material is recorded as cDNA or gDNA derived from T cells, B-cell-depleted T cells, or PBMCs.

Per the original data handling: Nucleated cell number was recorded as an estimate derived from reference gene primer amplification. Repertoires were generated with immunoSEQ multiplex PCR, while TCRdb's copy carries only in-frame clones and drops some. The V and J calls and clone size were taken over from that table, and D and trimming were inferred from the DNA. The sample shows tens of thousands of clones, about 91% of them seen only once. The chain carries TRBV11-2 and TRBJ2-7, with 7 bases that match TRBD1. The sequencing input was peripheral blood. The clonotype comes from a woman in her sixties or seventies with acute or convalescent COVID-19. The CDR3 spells CASSPSDTTGLPYEQYF. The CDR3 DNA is TGTGCCAGCAGCCCATCCGACACGACAGGGTTGCCTTACGAGCAGTACTTC.